This T cell receptor beta chain is drawn from a study of cytomegalovirus exposure and HLA in healthy donors. Study summary: Counted in an early data release were tens of millions of unique TCRs from HLA-typed donors.

V was shortened by 6 bases and J by 5 bases, with 23 bases between the two germline ends. This CDR3 comprises 16 residues. Germline loops: CDR1 SNHLY, CDR2 FYNNEI. Overall study findings and caveats: Available immune exposure information was restricted to CMV serostatus only. Per a prior analysis, the majority of TCR beta V segments were productive roughly 90% or roughly 30% of the time. The authors later found TCR association rates varying by HLA locus, with DRB1 most and HLA-C fewest.

The primer mix had 60 Vbeta and 13 Jbeta primers. The method was immunoSEQ multiplex PCR; TCRdb's version includes in-frame clones alone and lacks a portion of them. The sample yields some 110,000 clones, roughly 70% seen once. For this clone: The antigen is undetermined.

The chain combines TRBV2 with TRBJ2-7, with D unclear. The sample taken for sequencing was PBMCs. The clonotype was recovered from a woman in her 30s in good health and CMV-seronegative. The CDR3 loop is CASSPSPLGPRDEQYF. CDR3 DNA: TGTGCCAGCAGCCCGTCTCCCTTAGGCCCTCGGGACGAGCAGTACTTC.